Included here is one TCR beta chain sequence, with context. The specificity of this receptor is unknown. The record has no base qualities; no much larger clone is one base away. This sample is part of a study of CD8 T cells in ankylosing spondylitis (dated by TCRdb to the late 2010s). Broadly, across the study: The study set out to find disease-linked TCR variants by profiling T cell receptor beta repertoires in ankylosing spondylitis patients and healthy donors. Peripheral blood was sampled, and synovial fluid was additionally collected from ankylosing spondylitis patients. The full study cohort comprised around 25 ankylosing spondylitis patients and approximately 100 healthy donors.

The research as a whole found: The disease-linked clones showed a CD8+ phenotype and occurred at relatively low frequencies in peripheral blood. The disease-linked clones were reported as significantly enriched in matched synovial fluid samples from ankylosing spondylitis patients. Some of the motif variants had been reported before in the synovial fluid and blood of reactive arthritis patients, a finding that suggests common disease-initiation mechanisms. A TCR beta motif made up of fewer than 10 highly homologous amino acid variants appeared to be characteristic of blood from ankylosing spondylitis patients.

In the germline V gene, CDR1 corresponds to SGHDT and CDR2 to YYEEEE. V loses 0 bases, J loses 1 base, and the germline ends lie 7 bases apart. The CDR3 starts with the cysteine, ends with the phenylalanine, and has 14 residues. Kept here is only the CDR3 DNA, which spans 42 bases and is read in frame from base 1. The instrument given in TCRdb is Illumina HiSeq 2500. Quantitative 5'-RACE with molecular barcodes was the method used to prepare the TCR beta libraries. Under the source paper's analysis protocol: Disease-linked TCR variants were identified with a new computational method built on a probabilistic model of VDJ rearrangement. TCRdb took the public reads, trimmed them with fastp at Q25, ran MiXCR for clone calling and kept in-frame beta chains. Entries that share a CDR3 protein sequence are merged under the most common genes and DNA. TCRdb's processing, not the authors', yielded these V and J calls. Recorded for this sample are over 95,000 distinct CDR3 sequences; about 8.6% of them occurred a single time. Of the sample, approximately 9.9% falls within the top ten clones.

The sequence was obtained from a male donor with ankylosing spondylitis or in good health (not recorded which). Input material: blood, either unsorted or a sorted T cell fraction (not recorded which). The chain is made from TRBV5-6 and TRBJ1-1; no D gene call is confident. Read as DNA, the sequence is TGTGCCAGCAGCTTGGTTAGGGCGAACACTGAAGCTTTCTTT. This gives the protein CASSLVRANTEAFF.